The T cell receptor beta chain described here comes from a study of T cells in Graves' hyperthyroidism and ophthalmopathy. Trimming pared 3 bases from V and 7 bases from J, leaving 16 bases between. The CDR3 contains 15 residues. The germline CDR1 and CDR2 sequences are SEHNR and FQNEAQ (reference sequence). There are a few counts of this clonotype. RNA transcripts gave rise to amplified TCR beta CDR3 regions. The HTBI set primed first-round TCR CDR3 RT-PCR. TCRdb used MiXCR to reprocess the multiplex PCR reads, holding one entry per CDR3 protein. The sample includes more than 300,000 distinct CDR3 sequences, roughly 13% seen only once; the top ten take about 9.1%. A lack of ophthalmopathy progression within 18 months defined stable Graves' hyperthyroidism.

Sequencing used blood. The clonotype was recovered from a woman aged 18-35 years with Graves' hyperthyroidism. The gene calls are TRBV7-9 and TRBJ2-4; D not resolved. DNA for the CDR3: TGTGCCAGCAGCTTTTCGTTCCCGGAAAATAACATTCAGTACTTC. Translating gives CASSFSFPENNIQYF.